One sample yielded the 3 T cell receptor beta chains listed below, sequenced in a study of shared clonotypes between healthy human individuals. The naive CD8 population came from CD45RO-negative cells selected for CCR7, without terminally differentiated effector memory CD45RA+ cells. Libraries were prepared by immunoSEQ multiplex PCR; TCRdb keeps only in-frame clonotypes and omits some of them. Altogether a few million clones are present, 93% being singletons, with the ten largest covering approximately 1.6%. The sample taken for sequencing was naive CD8+ T cells from PBMCs. These TCRs come from a man aged 18 to 30 in good health. Some clones in this sample may be carry-over from other donors' samples.

V and J are TRBV2 and TRBJ1-1; no clear D. This CDR3 has 12 residues. Germline CDR1 is SNHLY and CDR2 is FYNNEI. The V end was cut by 8 bases, the J end by 11 bases, with 18 bases between. The CDR3 sequence is CASEPAGRVAFF. CDR3 nucleotide sequence: TGTGCCAGCGAGCCCGCCGGGCGAGTGGCTTTCTTT.

The chain combines TRBV7-8 with TRBJ2-5; TRBD1 is a possible D gene (5 bases). V lost 1 base, J lost 5 bases, and 11 bases lay in between. The germline V gene has CDR1 SGHVS and CDR2 FQNEAQ. The CDR3 extends over 14 amino acids. The DNA for the CDR3 is TGTGCCAGCAGCTTAGAAGACAGCCGGGAGACCCAGTACTTC. Translation gives CASSLEDSRETQYF. The whole variable domain, remainder taken from reference TRBV7-8 and TRBJ2-5, is GAGVSQSPRYKVAKRGQDVALRCDPISGHVSLFWYQQALGQGPEFLTYFQNEAQLDKSGLPSDRFFAERPEGSVSTLKIQRTQQEDSAVYLCASSLEDSRETQYFGPGTRLLVL.

The V and J genes are TRBV6-5 and TRBJ1-5; D gene ambiguous. Trimming pared 7 bases from V and 9 bases from J, leaving 13 bases between. This CDR3 spans 12 amino acids. Per germline, CDR1 MNHEY and CDR2 SVGAGI. The CDR3 reads CASKPYDGPQHF. The DNA for the CDR3 is TGTGCCAGCAAACCTTATGACGGGCCCCAGCATTTT.